This T cell receptor (beta chain) originates from a study of blood T cell repertoires in COVID-19 (dated by TCRdb to the early 2020s). Turning to the overall study: Samples from collaborators originated in the United States, Italy and Spain and spanned both the acute and convalescent phases of COVID-19. The prospective study material was composed of cDNA or gDNA derived from T cells, B-cell-depleted T cells, or PBMCs. Deeply sampled blood TCRbeta repertoires from subjects exposed to, actively infected with, or recovered from COVID-19 were included in the dataset. A freely available public database, intended as a resource for researchers studying the immune response to SARS-CoV-2, is where the repertoires were released. Samples were obtained from the ongoing ImmuneRACE study (first 160 participants) and from about 1,300 subjects provided by 6 global collaborators. A de-identified subject ID, COVID-19 status, age in years and sex were almost always included in the sample metadata. Where HLA class I and class II types were available, the types were taken from metadata supplied by the sample provider, not from assay-based typing. Overall results and qualifications from the work: The quantity of clinical and demographic metadata differed by source and by participant and was supplied without curation.

CDR1 is given as SGHTA and CDR2 as FQGNSA, both from the germline V gene. The CDR3 runs 15 amino acids, cysteine and phenylalanine included. Here the CDR3 DNA is all that survives: 45 bases in frame from base 1. V and J are trimmed by 6 bases and 6 bases, and the gene matches miss 9 bases of the junction. TCRbeta CDR3 regions were amplified from genomic DNA by means of the immunoSEQ Assay, a bias-controlled multiplex PCR. As for the authors' bioinformatics: Within the assay, amplification of reference gene primers was used to estimate how many nucleated cells each sample contained. To quantify the absolute abundance of each unique TCRbeta CDR3 rearrangement, sequence reads were collapsed and filtered. For each sample, productive Simpson clonality was calculated by taking the square root of Simpson's diversity index across productive rearrangements. TCRdb provides this immuneACCESS table in a form limited to in-frame rearrangements. Some clones are lacking; in checked studies, under half of them reflect an unresolved V gene, and why the rest are absent is not known. V and J calls and clone size are copied from that table; D and trimming were computed from the DNA. This sample comprises around 280,000 clones, 90% of them detected only once. About 1.5% of the sample goes to the ten largest clones.

With regard to this clone: The specificity of this receptor is unknown. It has no much larger one-base neighbor in the sample; base qualities were not kept.

Participants in the prospective study were enrolled through a virtual design, were aged about 18 to 89 years, and lived in 24 United States geographic areas. To assign participants to cohorts, the prospective study relied on clinical history that participants themselves reported in a screening survey and a study questionnaire. In the prospective study, whole blood, serum and a nasopharyngeal or oropharyngeal swab were collected from each participant by mobile phlebotomists. Additional blood draws and questionnaires over a 2-month period could optionally be provided by prospective study participants. Prospective study blood samples were shipped either frozen or at room temperature before DNA extraction.

The source material was PBMCs or T cells enriched from blood (not recorded which). The chain is made from TRBV7-2 and TRBJ2-1; 9 central bases correspond to TRBD1. The clonotype originates from a woman younger than 35 with acute COVID-19. The DNA reads TGTGCCAGCAGGAATACAGGGGGCGCCTCCAATGAGCAGTTCTTC. Translated, it gives CASRNTGGASNEQFF.